These 27 T cell receptor beta chains came from one sample sequenced in a study of cytomegalovirus exposure and HLA in healthy donors. With 60 Vbeta and 13 Jbeta primers, the PCR was carried out. Repertoires were generated with immunoSEQ multiplex PCR, while TCRdb's copy carries only in-frame clones and drops some. The sample consists of around 170,000 clones, almost 80% of them appearing once. The specimen was PBMCs. Receptor source: a male donor in good health and CMV-seronegative.

This chain links TRBV4-3 with TRBJ1-2; 10 bases agree with TRBD1. With V trimmed by 3 bases and J by 5 bases, 9 bases remained unmatched. Germline CDR1 and CDR2: LGHNA and YSLEER. This CDR3 spans 16 amino acids. This chain's CDR3 is CASSQGTGVRRYGYTF. In nucleotides, the CDR3 is TGCGCCAGCAGCCAGGGGACAGGGGTCAGGCGGTATGGCTACACCTTC.

V usage is TRBV6-5 and J usage is TRBJ1-1, with TRBD1 identical over 9 bases. The CDR3 is 14 residues long. Unmatched junction bases numbered 7, after V lost 6 bases and J lost 5 bases. CDR1 MNHEY and CDR2 SVGAGI come from the germline V gene. This chain's CDR3 is CASRLGQGGTEAFF. The CDR3 region has the DNA TGTGCCAGCAGGCTGGGACAGGGAGGAACTGAAGCTTTCTTT.

This chain joins TRBV19 and TRBJ1-1, with D unresolved. CDR3 length: 13 amino acids. The V end was cut by 5 bases, the J end by 2 bases, with 9 bases between. Germline-derived CDR1 and CDR2 are LNHDA and SQIVND (reference sequence). In nucleotides, the CDR3 is TGTGCCAGTAGTGGCGGCTTTAACACTGAAGCTTTCTTT. Encoded protein: CASSGGFNTEAFF.

This rearrangement joins TRBV5-1 to TRBJ2-7; 7 bases align to TRBD2. The CDR3 totals 18 residues. Germline loops: CDR1 SGHRS, CDR2 YFSETQ. The trim removed 1 base at V and 1 base at J, leaving 14 bases unmatched. The CDR3 DNA sequence: TGCGCCAGCAGCTTGTACGCGGTGGGAGGGGCCGAGTCCTACGAGCAGTACTTC. Protein product: CASSLYAVGGAESYEQYF.

The chain uses TRBV28 and TRBJ1-5; perhaps TRBD1 as D (6 bases). Germline CDR1 is MDHEN and CDR2 is SYDVKM. The CDR3 totals 17 residues. The V and J ends lost 7 bases and 1 base respectively, with 20 bases between them. CDR3 protein: CASTTQGVFGSNQPQHF. CDR3 sequence (DNA): TGTGCCAGCACTACACAGGGTGTGTTCGGGAGCAATCAGCCCCAGCATTTT.

The gene calls are TRBV30 and TRBJ2-7; perhaps TRBD1 as D (5 bases). CDR1 is GTSNPN and CDR2 is SVGIG in the germline V gene (reference sequence). Between the trimmed V and J ends, which lost 0 bases and 3 bases, there was a span of 6 bases. The CDR3 runs 12 residues. In DNA, the CDR3 is TGTGCCTGGAGTGTCGACAGCTACGAGCAGTACTTC. Protein sequence: CAWSVDSYEQYF.

The CDR3 coding sequence is TGTGCCAGCAGTTACGGGGGGGCCGGTGGTCAGCCCCAGCATTTT. Translation gives CASSYGGAGGQPQHF. The V gene is TRBV6-6, the J gene TRBJ1-5; the D gene is possibly TRBD1 (6 bases). With 2 bases removed from V and 6 bases from J, the gap between germline ends came to 14 bases. CDR3 length equals 15 residues. Germline-derived CDR1 and CDR2 are MNHNY and SVGAGI (reference sequence).

V usage is TRBV5-1 and J usage is TRBJ2-3; D may be TRBD2 (6 bases). The CDR3 is 16 residues long. Germline V gene lookup returns CDR1 SGHRS and CDR2 YFSETQ. Trimming cost V 4 bases and J 2 bases, with 17 bases left between them. In DNA, the CDR3 is TGCGCCAGCAGCACCGGACTAAAGCAGCTCACAGATACGCAGTATTTT. Protein: CASSTGLKQLTDTQYF.

The V call is TRBV5-4, the J call TRBJ1-2, with a weak D call TRBD1 (6 bases). Trimming took 4 bases from V and 8 from J, leaving 21 bases between them. In germline, CDR1 is SGHNT, CDR2 YYREEE (reference sequence). This CDR3 region has 15 residues. The CDR3 bases are TGTGCCAGCAGCCCGATAGTTGCAGGGGAGTCCGGCTACACCTTC. Residues: CASSPIVAGESGYTF.

The gene calls are TRBV7-7 and TRBJ2-1, with 10 bases aligning to TRBD2. CDR1 is SSHAT and CDR2 is FNYEAQ in the germline V gene (reference sequence). The CDR3 has 15 residues. V lost 5 bases and J lost 7; bases outside the gene matches: 8. CDR3 coding DNA: TGTGCCAGCAGCCTACTAGCGGGATCGGATAATGAGCAGTTCTTC. As protein: CASSLLAGSDNEQFF.

V gene TRBV27 combines with J gene TRBJ1-2; 8 nucleotides line up with TRBD1. Trimming removed 9 bases from V and 6 bases from J; junction bases left unmatched: 18. The CDR3 totals 16 residues. Per germline, CDR1 MNHEY and CDR2 SMNVEV (reference sequence). DNA for the CDR3: TGTGCCAGGCCGAAACCGGGACAGGAAGAGCACGATGGCTACACCTTC. This encodes CARPKPGQEEHDGYTF.

The chain links TRBV11-2 to TRBJ1-6; TRBD1 might be the D (5 bases). The CDR3 loop spans 13 amino acids. Looked up from germline, CDR1 is SGHAT and CDR2 is FQNNGV. With 3 bases removed from V and 15 bases from J, the gap between germline ends came to 15 bases. CDR3 region: CASSFTQTVYLHF. CDR3 sequence (DNA): TGTGCCAGCAGCTTCACCCAGACAGTCTACCTCCACTTT.

The genes are TRBV9 and TRBJ1-4; the D gene is possibly TRBD1 (5 bases). V was trimmed by 4 bases and J by 0 bases, leaving 19 bases between them. The CDR3 length is 18 residues. Germline lookup yields CDR1 SGDLS and CDR2 YYNGEE. CDR3 sequence: CASSPSEGTPATNEKLFF. The CDR3 nucleotides are TGTGCCAGCAGCCCATCAGAGGGGACTCCCGCAACTAATGAAAAACTGTTTTTT.

The chain has TRBV29-1 and TRBJ2-7; 9 positions match TRBD1. Germline loops: CDR1 SQVTM, CDR2 ANQGSEA. The CDR3 totals 14 residues. V lost 4 bases to trimming and J lost 3 bases; unmatched junction nucleotides: 7. Here the CDR3 reads CSVGGGQGNYEQYF. The CDR3 region has the DNA TGCAGCGTTGGAGGGGGACAGGGAAACTACGAGCAGTACTTC.

The CDR3 is CASSAGGNEQFF. As DNA, the CDR3 is TGTGCCAGCAGCGCAGGGGGCAATGAGCAGTTCTTC. This chain links TRBV6-5 with TRBJ2-1; 7 nucleotides match TRBD1. The germline V gene encodes CDR1 MNHEY and CDR2 SVGAGI. With 6 bases clipped from V and 6 bases from J, the junction kept 2 bases outside the gene matches. The CDR3 loop spans 12 amino acids.

The J gene is TRBJ1-2, the V gene TRBV6-5; 9 nucleotides align to TRBD1. Per the germline V gene, CDR1 is MNHEY and CDR2 is SVGAGI. CDR3 size: 13 residues. V lost 5 bases, J lost 8 bases, and 6 bases stayed unmatched. CDR3 loop: CASSPRQGGGYTF. The DNA of the CDR3 is TGTGCCAGCAGTCCCCGACAGGGGGGCGGCTACACCTTC.

The chain is built from TRBV18 and TRBJ2-7; 9 bases align to TRBD1. Germline lookup yields CDR1 KGHSH and CDR2 LQKENI. The V segment lost 5 bases and the J segment 1 base; nucleotides outside the gene matches: 6. The CDR3 loop spans 15 amino acids. The CDR3 bases are TGTGCCAGCTCATACTCCGGGACAGGGTCCTACGAGCAGTACTTC. It codes for CASSYSGTGSYEQYF.

V is TRBV2 and J is TRBJ1-2, with D possibly being TRBD1 (6 bases). Germline-derived CDR1 and CDR2 are SNHLY and FYNNEI. The CDR3 is made up of 16 amino acids. The ends were cut back, 2 bases at V and 10 bases at J, with 23 bases in the middle. CDR3 bases: TGTGCCAGCAGTGAATTGGGGCTCGGGGGGGCCACGGACTACACCTTC. Encoded protein: CASSELGLGGATDYTF. The complete variable domain, with remaining parts taken from reference TRBV2 and TRBJ1-2, reads EPEVTQTPSHQVTQMGQEVILRCVPISNHLYFYWYRQILGQKVEFLVSFYNNEISEKSEIFDDQFSVERPDGSNFTLKIRSTKLEDSAMYFCASSELGLGGATDYTFGSGTRLTVV.

On this clone: This specimen includes other DNA sequences encoding the same CDR3. The chain carries TRBV5-1 and TRBJ2-2; 8 bases are shared with TRBD1. The CDR3 sequence is 15 residues long. The germline V gene encodes CDR1 SGHRS and CDR2 YFSETQ. With V trimmed by 0 bases and J by 4 bases, 2 bases remained unmatched. The chain's CDR3 is CASSLGDRGTGELFF. For the CDR3, the DNA is TGCGCCAGCAGCTTGGGTGACAGGGGCACCGGGGAGCTGTTTTTT.

This clone showed up just a few times. This sequence joins TRBV6-5 and TRBJ2-3, with TRBD2 identical over 7 bases. This CDR3 has 15 residues. V was clipped by 2 bases and J by 3 bases; unmatched bases: 5. The germline gives CDR1 MNHEY, CDR2 SVGAGI. The chain's CDR3 is CASSYSGVGTDTQYF. The DNA for the CDR3 is TGTGCCAGCAGTTACAGCGGGGTGGGAACAGATACGCAGTATTTT.

This clone was counted a single time. The rearrangement links TRBV18 to TRBJ1-1; possibly TRBD1 for D (5 bases). V was cut by 1 base and J by 3 bases, with 12 bases left in between. Germline V gives CDR1 KGHSH, CDR2 LQKENI. This CDR3 spans 15 amino acids. The CDR3 region is CASSPLTGGDTEAFF. CDR3 DNA sequence: TGTGCCAGCTCACCACTAACCGGGGGAGACACTGAAGCTTTCTTT.

The chain combines TRBV4-3 with TRBJ1-6, with 7 bases that match TRBD1. After removal of 5 bases from V and 6 bases from J, the junction contained 7 bases not matched to a gene. CDR1 and CDR2 from the germline V gene are LGHNA and YSLEER. CDR3 length equals 15 residues. DNA for the CDR3: TGCGCCAGCAGCGAGAGAACAGGGGCTAATTCACCCCTCCACTTT. As protein: CASSERTGANSPLHF.

This clone has a handful of counts. The V gene is TRBV7-2, the J gene TRBJ2-2; D perhaps matches TRBD2 (7 bases). The germline V gene encodes CDR1 SGHTA and CDR2 FQGNSA. CDR3 length: 15 amino acids. The V and J ends lost 1 base and 7 bases respectively, with 13 bases between them. CDR3 coding DNA: TGTGCCAGCAGCTTAGTTGGGGGGGCGAACGGGGAGCTGTTTTTT. Protein: CASSLVGGANGELFF.

This clone showed up just a few times. CDR3 residues: CAWSAQNTEAFF. The CDR3 DNA follows: TGTGCCTGGAGTGCACAGAACACTGAAGCTTTCTTT. The gene calls are TRBV30 and TRBJ1-1; unclear D gene. V shed 1 base and J shed 1 base, with 4 bases lying between them. Per germline, CDR1 GTSNPN and CDR2 SVGIG (reference sequence). The CDR3 is made up of 12 amino acids.

V gene TRBV2 combines with J gene TRBJ2-3; the D gene is possibly TRBD2 (5 bases). V lost 3 bases and J lost 10, with 14 bases in between. The CDR3 totals 13 residues. The germline V gene encodes CDR1 SNHLY and CDR2 FYNNEI. The CDR3 bases are TGTGCCAGCAGTGAGGGGAGTTTCAATCCGCAGTATTTT. Translated, it gives CASSEGSFNPQYF.

V is TRBV6-1 and J is TRBJ2-3; D is possibly TRBD2 (6 bases). CDR3 length equals 14 residues. CDR1 and CDR2 (germline): MNHNS, SASEGT. V lost 7 bases, J lost 0 bases, and 11 bases lay in between. The CDR3 region has the DNA TGTGCCAGCAAACTTCTAGCGAGCACAGATACGCAGTATTTT. Translated: CASKLLASTDTQYF.

This rearrangement joins TRBV9 to TRBJ1-2; TRBD1 matches at 10 bases. V gave up 0 bases and J gave up 6 bases; unmatched junction bases: 2. Germline values: CDR1 SGDLS, CDR2 YYNGEE. This CDR3 contains 14 residues. Here the CDR3 DNA reads TGTGCCAGCAGCGTAGGACAGGGGGCTCATGGCTACACCTTC. This translates into CASSVGQGAHGYTF.